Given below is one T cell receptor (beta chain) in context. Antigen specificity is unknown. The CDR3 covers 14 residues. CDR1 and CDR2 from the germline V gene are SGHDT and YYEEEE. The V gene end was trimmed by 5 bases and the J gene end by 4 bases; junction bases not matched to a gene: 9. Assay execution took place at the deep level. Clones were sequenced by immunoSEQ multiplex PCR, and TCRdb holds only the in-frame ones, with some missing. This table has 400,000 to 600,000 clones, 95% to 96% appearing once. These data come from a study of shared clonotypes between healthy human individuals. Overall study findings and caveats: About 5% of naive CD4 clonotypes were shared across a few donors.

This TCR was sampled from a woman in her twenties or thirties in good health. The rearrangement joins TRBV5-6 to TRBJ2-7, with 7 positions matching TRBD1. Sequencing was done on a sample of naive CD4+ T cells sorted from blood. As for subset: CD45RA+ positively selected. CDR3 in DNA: TGTGCCAGCAGTAACAGGGGTGTTCGGTACGAGCAGTACTTC. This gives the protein CASSNRGVRYEQYF.